The 25 T cell receptor beta chains below were found in one sample sequenced in a study of cytomegalovirus exposure and HLA in healthy donors. Primers: 60 Vbeta forward and 13 Jbeta reverse. Generated by immunoSEQ multiplex PCR, the TCRdb table keeps only in-frame clones and is missing some. Counted here are 200,000 to 250,000 clones, 85% occurring once; the ten biggest clones make up 1.3%. The source material was PBMCs. The receptors originated from a human donor in good health.

This sequence joins TRBV5-4 and TRBJ2-5; 11 bases map to TRBD2. The V segment lost 4 bases and the J segment 3 bases; nucleotides outside the gene matches: 2. This CDR3 comprises 14 residues. Germline CDR1 reads SGHNT; CDR2 reads YYREEE (reference sequence). As DNA, the CDR3 is TGTGCCAGCAGCCCGGGACTAGCGGAAGAGACCCAGTACTTC. Encoded protein: CASSPGLAEETQYF.

V and J are TRBV29-1 and TRBJ2-3; tentative D call: TRBD1 (5 bases). The germline V and J ends were trimmed by 7 bases and 5 bases, with 7 bases remaining between them. The CDR3 is 10 residues long. From germline, CDR1 is SQVTM and CDR2 ANQGSEA. CDR3 nucleotides: TGCAGCGCAGGGAAAGATACGCAGTATTTT. This encodes CSAGKDTQYF.

The chain has TRBV11-2 and TRBJ1-2; no firm D call. The CDR3 sequence is 14 residues long. Germline values: CDR1 SGHAT, CDR2 FQNNGV. V lost 1 base to trimming and J lost 4 bases, with 10 bases between them. CDR3 region: CASSLGTYSYGYTF. CDR3 nucleotide sequence: TGTGCCAGCAGCTTAGGAACTTACTCCTATGGCTACACCTTC. The full variable domain, its missing parts supplied by reference TRBV11-2 and TRBJ1-2, is EAGVAQSPRYKIIEKRQSVAFWCNPISGHATLYWYQQILGQGPKLLIQFQNNGVVDDSQLPKDRFSAERLKGVDSTLKIQPAKLEDSAVYLCASSLGTYSYGYTFGSGTRLTVV.

This chain uses TRBV27 with TRBJ2-7; TRBD2 agrees at 7 bases. The CDR3 runs 15 residues. Trimming took 5 bases from V and 2 from J; bases not matched to a gene: 9. Germline CDR1 reads MNHEY; CDR2 reads SMNVEV (reference sequence). DNA of the CDR3: TGTGCCAGCAGTCCAGCCGGGGGGAGGCCCTACGAGCAGTACTTC. Amino acids: CASSPAGGRPYEQYF.

The chain is built from TRBV4-2 and TRBJ2-5, with 9 bases aligning to TRBD1. CDR1 and CDR2 (germline): LGHNA, YNFKEQ. With 0 bases clipped from V and 5 bases from J, the junction kept 4 bases outside the gene matches. The CDR3 runs 15 residues. For the CDR3, the DNA is TGTGCCAGCAGCCAAGATAAGGGGACAGGGGAGACCCAGTACTTC. Translated: CASSQDKGTGETQYF.

The rearrangement links TRBV19 to TRBJ1-1; 7 bases fit TRBD1. Looked up from germline, CDR1 is LNHDA and CDR2 is SQIVND (reference sequence). The CDR3 consists of 16 residues. V shed 4 bases, J shed 0 bases, and the junction held 8 bases outside the gene matches. As DNA, the CDR3 is TGTGCCAGTAGTACGAGGGCAGGGGGAGTGAACACTGAAGCTTTCTTT. This encodes CASSTRAGGVNTEAFF.

This chain's CDR3 is CASSEALQNYEQYF. The CDR3 DNA sequence: TGTGCCAGCAGTGAAGCGTTACAGAACTACGAGCAGTACTTC. J is TRBJ2-7 and V is TRBV6-1; D call uncertain. This CDR3 is built from 14 residues. The V and J ends lost 0 bases and 3 bases respectively, with 9 bases between them. Germline-derived CDR1 and CDR2 are MNHNS and SASEGT.

The chain uses TRBV10-3 and TRBJ2-7; possible D gene TRBD2, 7 bases. Trimming stripped 11 bases from V and 5 bases from J, with 22 bases between. CDR1 ENHRY and CDR2 SYGVKD come from the germline V gene. The CDR3 is made up of 14 amino acids. The CDR3 here is CALTGGQGLHEQYF. CDR3 nucleotide sequence: TGTGCCCTCACGGGGGGCCAGGGCCTCCACGAGCAGTACTTC.

This clone has a handful of counts. The rearrangement links TRBV2 to TRBJ2-7, with D perhaps TRBD2 (6 bases). The CDR3 extends over 13 amino acids. Trimming shortened V by 4 bases and J by 6 bases, and 13 bases separated the two germline ends. The germline V gene has CDR1 SNHLY and CDR2 FYNNEI. The CDR3 nucleotides read TGTGCCAGCAGTGGGGGACGGGGGTCCGAGCAGTACTTC. This sequence encodes CASSGGRGSEQYF.

V usage is TRBV5-7 and J usage is TRBJ2-3; possibly TRBD2 for D (5 bases). TRBV5-7 is an open reading frame, and its role is uncertain. The CDR3 sequence is 15 residues long. V was pared by 9 bases and J by 1 base, with 18 bases between. CDR3 sequence reads: CANYEWERRTDTQYF. Written as DNA, the CDR3 is TGTGCCAACTATGAGTGGGAGAGACGCACAGATACGCAGTATTTT.

A single count supports this clone. This chain joins TRBV27 and TRBJ2-2; D may be TRBD1 (8 bases). From germline, CDR1 is MNHEY and CDR2 SMNVEV (reference sequence). Trimming pared 7 bases from V and 4 bases from J, leaving 22 bases between. CDR3 length: 17 residues. CDR3 coding DNA: TGTGCCAGCAAGGGGGGGTGGCAGGGGGCAGTCACCGGGGAGCTGTTTTTT. This sequence encodes CASKGGWQGAVTGELFF.

The V call is TRBV28, the J call TRBJ1-2; D ambiguous. The germline CDR1 and CDR2 sequences are MDHEN and SYDVKM. Trimming pared 2 bases from V and 6 bases from J, leaving 10 bases between. The CDR3 sequence is 13 residues long. CDR3 sequence (DNA): TGTGCCAGCAGTTTAACTCGAGGAGATGGCTACACCTTC. This codes for CASSLTRGDGYTF.

V and J are TRBV7-8 and TRBJ2-5; no definite D call. The ends were cut back, 2 bases at V and 1 base at J, with 11 bases in the middle. The CDR3 runs to 15 residues. The germline V gene encodes CDR1 SGHVS and CDR2 FQNEAQ. CDR3 region: CASSLFHGSQETQYF. For the CDR3, the DNA is TGTGCCAGCAGCTTATTTCACGGTAGCCAAGAGACCCAGTACTTC.

The CDR3 reads CASSFRGGAARGSTDTQYF. The CDR3 DNA reads as TGTGCCAGCAGCTTCCGCGGGGGGGCAGCTCGGGGCAGCACAGATACGCAGTATTTT. This rearrangement joins TRBV7-9 to TRBJ2-3; 9 positions match TRBD2. The CDR3 contains 19 residues. V dropped 3 bases and J dropped 0; count of bases not matched to a gene: 13. Germline lookup yields CDR1 SEHNR and CDR2 FQNEAQ (reference sequence).

V and J are TRBV27 and TRBJ2-5; perhaps TRBD2 as D (5 bases). V was shortened by 6 bases and J by 6 bases, with 26 bases between the two germline ends. This CDR3 spans 17 amino acids. Germline CDR1 reads MNHEY; CDR2 reads SMNVEV (reference sequence). The CDR3 sequence is CASRYTIRRRRVQTQYF. The CDR3 DNA follows: TGTGCCAGCAGATACACCATAAGGCGGAGGCGAGTCCAGACCCAGTACTTC.

This chain joins TRBV19 and TRBJ2-1, with 8 nucleotides matching TRBD2. V was clipped by 3 bases and J by 5 bases; unmatched bases: 9. Germline V gene data show CDR1 as LNHDA and CDR2 as SQIVND (reference sequence). This CDR3 contains 16 residues. Here the CDR3 DNA reads TGTGCCAGTAGTATCGGGGCGGGAGGCTTAGACAATGAGCAGTTCTTC. Translating gives CASSIGAGGLDNEQFF. Using reference TRBV19 and TRBJ2-1 for the parts outside the CDR3, the full variable domain is DGGITQSPKYLFRKEGQNVTLSCEQNLNHDAMYWYRQDPGQGLRLIYYSQIVNDFQKGDIAEGYSVSREKKESFPLTVTSAQKNPTAFYLCASSIGAGGLDNEQFFGPGTRLTVL.

V usage is TRBV9 and J usage is TRBJ2-5, with TRBD2 identical over 9 bases. The V segment lost 4 bases and the J segment 2 bases; nucleotides outside the gene matches: 9. Per germline, CDR1 SGDLS and CDR2 YYNGEE. The CDR3 spans 16 residues. In DNA, the CDR3 is TGTGCCAGCAGCAATAGGGCGGGAGGGCCACAAGAGACCCAGTACTTC. Translated: CASSNRAGGPQETQYF.

The rearrangement uses TRBV7-3 and TRBJ1-4, with D tentatively TRBD1 (6 bases). This CDR3 has 14 amino acids. Trimming removed 11 bases at V and 4 bases at J, with 17 bases between. Looked up from germline, CDR1 is SGHTA and CDR2 is FQGTGA. CDR3 residues: CARNRTVINEKLFF. The CDR3 DNA reads TGTGCCCGTAATAGGACAGTCATTAATGAAAAACTGTTTTTT.

The chain joins TRBV5-4 to TRBJ2-1; 9 bases fit TRBD2. V lost 4 bases to trimming and J lost 2 bases; unmatched junction nucleotides: 1. The CDR3 contains 14 residues. Germline lookup yields CDR1 SGHNT and CDR2 YYREEE (reference sequence). The CDR3 coding sequence is TGTGCCAGCAGCCCTAGCGGGACCTACAATGAGCAGTTCTTC. Residues: CASSPSGTYNEQFF. Full variable domain (outside the CDR3, taken from reference TRBV5-4 and TRBJ2-1): ETGVTQSPTHLIKTRGQQVTLRCSSQSGHNTVSWYQQALGQGPQFIFQYYREEENGRGNFPPRFSGLQFPNYSSELNVNALELDDSALYLCASSPSGTYNEQFFGPGTRLTVL.

V is TRBV19 and J is TRBJ2-5; TRBD1 agrees at 9 bases. The CDR3 has 16 amino acids. Germline CDR1 reads LNHDA; CDR2 reads SQIVND (reference sequence). V was pared by 5 bases and J by 2 bases, with 9 bases of the junction left unmatched. This CDR3 reads CASSPYRGPQQETQYF. CDR3 bases: TGTGCCAGTAGTCCCTACAGGGGGCCGCAACAAGAGACCCAGTACTTC.

The chain joins TRBV4-1 to TRBJ2-2; D remains unclear. The CDR3 runs 16 residues. V was pared by 2 bases and J by 7 bases, with 17 bases between. Per germline, CDR1 MGHRA and CDR2 YSYEKL. CDR3: CASSQPLRFTGGELFF. For the CDR3, the DNA is TGCGCCAGCAGCCAACCCCTCAGATTCACGGGCGGGGAGCTGTTTTTT.

The genes are TRBV4-1 and TRBJ2-5; 15 nucleotides match TRBD2. This CDR3 comprises 18 residues. The germline gives CDR1 MGHRA, CDR2 YSYEKL. J lost 1 base, V lost 1 base, and 4 bases had no gene match. CDR3 region: CASSQGTSGRVSQETQYF. CDR3 DNA sequence: TGCGCCAGCAGCCAAGGGACTAGCGGGAGGGTTTCCCAAGAGACCCAGTACTTC.

The chain uses TRBV25-1 and TRBJ2-5; 7 positions agree with TRBD2. This CDR3 region has 14 residues. V gave up 5 bases and J gave up 1 base; unmatched junction bases: 4. Germline CDR1 MGHDK, CDR2 SYGVNS. CDR3 region: CASSSLAVQETQYF. The DNA for the CDR3 is TGTGCCAGCAGTTCCCTAGCGGTCCAAGAGACCCAGTACTTC.

This sequence joins TRBV25-1 and TRBJ2-5, with D possibly matching TRBD2 (7 bases). The germline CDR1 and CDR2 sequences are MGHDK and SYGVNS. This CDR3 has 13 residues. V lost 6 bases and J lost 4, with 12 bases in between. This CDR3 is CASSGGGGETQYF. CDR3 bases: TGTGCCAGCAGCGGGGGAGGGGGAGAGACCCAGTACTTC.

This clone was seen only a few times. V usage is TRBV6-1 and J usage is TRBJ1-5; D not resolved. The CDR3 consists of 13 residues. With 6 bases removed from V and 0 bases from J, the gap between germline ends came to 6 bases. The germline gives CDR1 MNHNS, CDR2 SASEGT. CDR3 DNA: TGTGCCAGCAGAGCCAATAGCAATCAGCCCCAGCATTTT. Residues: CASRANSNQPQHF.